A single T cell receptor (beta chain) is shown here with its context. Its antigen is undetermined. The record originates from a study of OX40 agonist ivuxolimab in advanced cancers. Study summary: Ivuxolimab is a fully human IgG2 antibody that activates OX40 (CD134). Of the participants, approximately 40% had some prior anti-PD-1, anti-PD-L1 or anti-CTLA-4 therapy, which was allowed. Regarding the study as a whole: At 0.1-3.0 mg/kg, partial responders had clonal expansion among the lowest observed. In a subset of nonresponders, normalized T-cell clonal expansion was also low.

Generated by immunoSEQ multiplex PCR, the TCRdb table keeps only in-frame clones and is missing some. The sample includes over 75,000 clones, more than 70% of them seen just once. This CDR3 is 16 amino acids long. Germline values: CDR1 LNHDA, CDR2 SQIVND (reference sequence). V lost 5 bases and J 0 bases, leaving 16 bases between the germline ends. The receptor was derived from an adult with an advanced solid tumor such as melanoma, head and neck, liver or kidney cancer. Sample: CD4+ or CD8+ T cells sorted from blood, taken in a trial of the OX40 agonist ivuxolimab. The rearrangement joins TRBV19 to TRBJ1-1, with D unclear. The CDR3 bases are TGTGCCAGTAGTCCTTTCTTCGTCGGGGTGAACACTGAAGCTTTCTTT. This translates into CASSPFFVGVNTEAFF.